This T cell receptor beta chain was identified in a study of shared clonotypes between healthy human individuals. Trimming pared 3 bases from V and 2 bases from J, leaving 13 bases between. Germline values: CDR1 LNHDA, CDR2 SQIVND (reference sequence). The CDR3 sequence is 15 residues long. General study results and limits: Investigators collected only blood, and repertoires in tissues likely differ.

This clone came up once. What it recognizes is unknown. Genomic DNA for unsorted samples was obtained from 97 million or so PBMCs. Every subset had its genomic DNA shared out evenly among several immunoSEQ plates. Authors' analysis steps: There were no quality scores in the junction-only immunoSEQ sequences, so filtering differed. Clones were read by immunoSEQ multiplex PCR, and TCRdb kept only the in-frame ones, dropping some. That table is the source of V, J and clone size, and D and trimming were worked out from the DNA. Of fewer than 600,000 clones listed, roughly 77% were seen once; the top ten hold around 14%.

The V and J genes are TRBV19 and TRBJ1-2, with a weak D call TRBD1 (6 bases). The clonotype was recovered from a woman aged 40 to 49 in good health. Some clones in this sample may be carry-over from other donors' samples. Sample: PBMCs. The CDR3: CASSIKGGANYGYTF. CDR3 nucleotide sequence: TGTGCCAGTAGTATCAAGGGGGGAGCGAACTATGGCTACACCTTC.